The rows below give T cell receptor beta chains drawn from one sample of a study of Ad26.COV2.S vaccination and SARS-CoV-2 variants. Assay: immunoSEQ multiplex PCR; the TCRdb copy retains only in-frame clones and omits some. The profile covers more than 150,000 clones, with around nine tenths appearing a single time and 5.5% to 6% taken by the ten largest. The material was peripheral blood, obtained after recovery from COVID-19. The source is a human donor who had recovered from COVID-19. Both conserved end residues are part of each CDR3. A D gene is named only where the DNA matches it firmly. Clone size appears in some rows only: once, few, many, or a class for an expanded clone.

V	size	J	D	CDR3	DNA
TRBV11-2	.	TRBJ1-3	.	CASSPQGAWGNTIYF	TGTGCCAGCAGCCCTCAGGGTGCGTGGGGAAACACCATATATTTT
TRBV29-1	once	TRBJ2-1	TRBD2	CSVEGLAGDQFF	TGCAGCGTTGAGGGGCTAGCGGGAGACCAGTTCTTC
TRBV18	.	TRBJ1-1	.	CASSPDQAAEAFF	TGTGCCAGCTCACCAGATCAGGCAGCTGAAGCTTTCTTT
TRBV24-1	.	TRBJ2-4	.	CATSDGDSDIQYF	TGTGCCACCAGTGATGGGGACTCTGACATTCAGTACTTC
TRBV7-9	.	TRBJ2-2	.	CASSLGGVTGELFF	TGTGCCAGCAGCTTAGGGGGCGTCACCGGGGAGCTGTTTTTT
TRBV30	.	TRBJ1-5	.	CAWSGTSSNQPQHF	TGTGCCTGGAGTGGGACTTCTAGCAATCAGCCCCAGCATTTT
TRBV6-5	.	TRBJ2-2	.	CASSYTGSTGELFF	TGTGCCAGCAGTTATACAGGAAGCACCGGGGAGCTGTTTTTT
TRBV5-5	.	TRBJ2-7	.	CASSLGGQTYEQYF	TGTGCCAGCAGCCTCGGGGGACAGACCTACGAGCAGTACTTC
TRBV6-5	.	TRBJ2-7	TRBD2	CASRAGGMTYEQYF	TGTGCCAGCAGAGCGGGAGGCATGACCTACGAGCAGTACTTC
TRBV5-6	.	TRBJ2-5	TRBD2	CASSPGLRQETQYF	TGTGCCAGCAGCCCGGGACTACGACAAGAGACCCAGTACTTC
TRBV5-6	.	TRBJ2-5	.	CASSSGQIQETQYF	TGTGCCAGCAGCTCCGGACAGATTCAAGAGACCCAGTACTTC
TRBV7-8	once	TRBJ2-7	.	CASSLVGGVYEQYF	TGTGCCAGCAGCTTAGTCGGCGGGGTCTACGAGCAGTACTTC
TRBV29-1	once	TRBJ1-1	.	CSVVVSTEAFF	TGCAGCGTTGTAGTTAGCACTGAAGCTTTCTTT
TRBV29-1	.	TRBJ1-1	.	CSVGSLQNTEAFF	TGCAGCGTTGGGAGTCTTCAGAACACTGAAGCTTTCTTT
TRBV7-9	.	TRBJ2-7	TRBD2	CASSLASSGRYEQYF	TGTGCCAGCAGCTTAGCGTCTAGCGGGAGATACGAGCAGTACTTC
TRBV27	.	TRBJ1-5	.	CASSPGRTVINQPQHF	TGTGCCAGCAGCCCCGGACGGACAGTGATCAATCAGCCCCAGCATTTT
TRBV2	.	TRBJ2-7	TRBD2	CASKASGSMAEQYF	TGCGCCAGCAAAGCTAGCGGGAGTATGGCCGAGCAGTACTTC
TRBV19	.	TRBJ1-5	TRBD1	CASSETGARQPQHF	TGTGCCAGTAGTGAAACAGGGGCAAGGCAGCCCCAGCATTTT
TRBV6-1	once	TRBJ1-4	.	CASSADTPYVVNEKLFF	TGTGCCAGCAGTGCCGACACCCCATATGTCGTTAATGAAAAACTGTTTTTT
TRBV3-1/TRBV3-2	once	TRBJ1-2	TRBD1	CASSHGQGGYGYTF	TGTGCCAGCAGCCATGGACAGGGAGGTTATGGCTACACCTTC
TRBV2	.	TRBJ1-5	TRBD1	CASSPGTGGRNQPQHF	TGTGCCAGCAGCCCCGGGACAGGGGGCCGCAATCAGCCCCAGCATTTT
TRBV5-6	.	TRBJ1-1	.	CASSWVNTEAFF	TGTGCCAGCAGCTGGGTTAACACTGAAGCTTTCTTT
TRBV6-6	.	TRBJ1-1	.	CASSHLLNTEAFF	TGTGCCAGCAGCCACTTATTGAACACTGAAGCTTTCTTT
TRBV5-1	.	TRBJ1-5	.	CASSLPDGPAIWSNQPQHF	TGCGCCAGCAGCTTGCCGGACGGACCAGCCATTTGGAGCAATCAGCCCCAGCATTTT
TRBV9	.	TRBJ2-2	TRBD2	CASSLRTSGGPGELFF	TGTGCCAGCTCACTTCGGACTAGCGGGGGGCCGGGGGAGCTGTTTTTT
TRBV19	.	TRBJ1-5	TRBD1	CASSPLQGAGQPQHF	TGTGCCAGTAGTCCTTTACAGGGGGCGGGACAGCCCCAGCATTTT
TRBV6-5	.	TRBJ2-7	.	CASSYSHEQYF	TGTGCCAGCAGTTACTCACACGAGCAGTACTTC
TRBV21-1	.	TRBJ1-1	.	CASSKGKGTSMNTEAFF	TGTGCCAGCAGCAAAGGGAAGGGAACTTCAATGAACACTGAAGCTTTCTTT
TRBV13	.	TRBJ1-2	.	CASSLPGFYGYTF	TGTGCCAGCAGCTTACCTGGGTTCTATGGCTACACCTTC
TRBV7-3	few	TRBJ1-5	TRBD1	CASSLKGNPGQGACPNQPQHF	TGTGCCAGCAGCTTAAAGGGGAACCCGGGACAGGGGGCATGTCCCAATCAGCCCCAGCATTTT
TRBV9	.	TRBJ1-3	.	CASSVDMQGSNTIYF	TGTGCCAGCAGCGTAGATATGCAGGGTTCAAACACCATATATTTT
TRBV3-1/TRBV3-2	.	TRBJ2-1	.	CASSPLPDFYNEQFF	TGTGCCAGCAGCCCCCTGCCGGACTTCTACAATGAGCAGTTCTTC
TRBV28	.	TRBJ1-5	TRBD1	CASGAGQGRISSNQPQHF	TGTGCCAGCGGTGCGGGACAGGGGAGGATTAGTAGCAATCAGCCCCAGCATTTT
TRBV21-1	.	TRBJ1-1	.	CASSSFQGGQGKEDTEAFF	TGTGCCAGCAGCAGTTTTCAGGGGGGACAGGGGAAGGAGGACACTGAAGCTTTCTTT
TRBV19	.	TRBJ1-4	.	CASTARTAGFNEKLFF	TGTGCCAGTACCGCACGGACGGCTGGGTTTAATGAAAAACTGTTTTTT
TRBV23-1	.	TRBJ2-3	.	CASSQSAPTDTQYF	TGCGCCAGCAGTCAATCAGCCCCCACAGATACGCAGTATTTT
TRBV5-1	.	TRBJ1-2	.	CASSRGRDNYGYTF	TGCGCCAGCAGCCGGGGACGGGATAACTATGGCTACACCTTC
TRBV12-3/TRBV12-4	.	TRBJ1-1	.	CASSRVGNTEAFF	TGTGCCAGCAGTCGGGTGGGGAACACTGAAGCTTTCTTT
TRBV7-6	.	TRBJ2-5	TRBD1	CASSLEVTGGSIAQETQYF	TGTGCCAGCAGCTTAGAAGTGACAGGGGGCTCGATTGCCCAAGAGACCCAGTACTTC
TRBV9	once	TRBJ1-6	TRBD1	CASSDGTGNSPLHF	TGTGCCAGCAGCGACGGGACAGGGAATTCACCCCTCCACTTT
TRBV19	.	TRBJ1-1	.	CASSIWGTRGQGTEAFF	TGTGCCAGTAGTATATGGGGGACCAGGGGCCAGGGCACTGAAGCTTTCTTT
TRBV28	.	TRBJ2-2	.	CASSLDTGELFF	TGTGCCAGCAGTTTGGATACCGGGGAGCTGTTTTTT
TRBV9	.	TRBJ2-4	.	CASSVGVLQAKNIQYF	TGTGCCAGCAGCGTAGGGGTCCTTCAAGCCAAAAACATTCAGTACTTC
TRBV7-2	.	TRBJ1-2	TRBD1	CASSLQGAFYGYTF	TGTGCCAGCAGCTTACAGGGGGCGTTCTATGGCTACACCTTC
TRBV5-1	.	TRBJ2-5	TRBD2	CASSLGLAGAETQYF	TGCGCCAGCAGCTTAGGACTAGCGGGAGCAGAGACCCAGTACTTC